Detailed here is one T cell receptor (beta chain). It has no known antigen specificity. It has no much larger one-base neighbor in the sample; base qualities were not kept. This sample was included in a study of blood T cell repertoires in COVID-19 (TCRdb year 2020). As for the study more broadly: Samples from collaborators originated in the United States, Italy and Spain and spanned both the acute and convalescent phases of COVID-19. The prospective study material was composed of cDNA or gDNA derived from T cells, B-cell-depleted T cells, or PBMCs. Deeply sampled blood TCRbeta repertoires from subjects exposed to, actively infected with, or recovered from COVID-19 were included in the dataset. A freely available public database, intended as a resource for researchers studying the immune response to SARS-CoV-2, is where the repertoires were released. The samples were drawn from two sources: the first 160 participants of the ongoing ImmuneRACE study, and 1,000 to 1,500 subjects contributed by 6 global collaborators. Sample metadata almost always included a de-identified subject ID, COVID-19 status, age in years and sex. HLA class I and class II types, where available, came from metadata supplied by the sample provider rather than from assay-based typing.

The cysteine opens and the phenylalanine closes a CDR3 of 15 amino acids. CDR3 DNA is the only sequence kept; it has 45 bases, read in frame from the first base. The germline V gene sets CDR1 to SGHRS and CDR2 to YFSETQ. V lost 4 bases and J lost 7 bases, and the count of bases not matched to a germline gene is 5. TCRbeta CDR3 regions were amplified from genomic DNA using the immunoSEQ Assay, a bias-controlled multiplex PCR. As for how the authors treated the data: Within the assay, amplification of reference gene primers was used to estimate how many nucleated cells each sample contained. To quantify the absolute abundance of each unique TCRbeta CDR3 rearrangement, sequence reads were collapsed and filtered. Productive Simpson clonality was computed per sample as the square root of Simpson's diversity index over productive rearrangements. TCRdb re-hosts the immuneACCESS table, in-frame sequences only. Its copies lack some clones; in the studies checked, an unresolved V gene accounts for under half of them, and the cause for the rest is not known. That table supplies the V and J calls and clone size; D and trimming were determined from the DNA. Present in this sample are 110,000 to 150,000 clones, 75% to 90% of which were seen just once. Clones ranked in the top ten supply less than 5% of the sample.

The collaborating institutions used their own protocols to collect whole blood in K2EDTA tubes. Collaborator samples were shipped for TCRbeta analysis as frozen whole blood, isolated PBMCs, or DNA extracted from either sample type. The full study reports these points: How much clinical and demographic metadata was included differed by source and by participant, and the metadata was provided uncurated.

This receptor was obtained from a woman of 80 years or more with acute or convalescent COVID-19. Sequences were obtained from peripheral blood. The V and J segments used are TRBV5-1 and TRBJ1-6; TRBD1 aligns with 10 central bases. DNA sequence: TGCGCCAGCAGCGTAGGGACAGGGGTAAATTCACCCCTCCACTTT. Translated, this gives CASSVGTGVNSPLHF.